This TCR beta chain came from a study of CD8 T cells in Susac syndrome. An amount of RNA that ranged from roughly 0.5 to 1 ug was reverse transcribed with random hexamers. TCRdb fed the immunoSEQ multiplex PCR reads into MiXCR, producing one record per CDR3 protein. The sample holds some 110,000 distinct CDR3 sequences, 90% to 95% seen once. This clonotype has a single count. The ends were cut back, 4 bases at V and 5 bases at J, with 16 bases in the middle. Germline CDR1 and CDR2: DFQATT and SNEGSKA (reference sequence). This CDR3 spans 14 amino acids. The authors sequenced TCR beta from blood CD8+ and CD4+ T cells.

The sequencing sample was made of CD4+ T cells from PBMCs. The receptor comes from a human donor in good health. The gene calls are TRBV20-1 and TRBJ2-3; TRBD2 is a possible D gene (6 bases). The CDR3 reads CSANSGVKQDTQYF. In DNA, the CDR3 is TGCAGTGCTAATTCGGGAGTCAAGCAAGATACGCAGTATTTT.